Shown below are 10 T cell receptor beta chains from a single sample sequenced in a study of technical replicates of blood from several donors. Produced via immunoSEQ multiplex PCR; TCRdb's table is partial and in-frame only. Among tens of thousands of clones listed, roughly 98% were seen once. Sequenced input: T cells isolated from PBMCs. These receptors originate from a human donor in good health.

CDR3 amino acids: CASSLGGGGEAFF. CDR3 bases: TGTGCCAGCAGTTTAGGTGGGGGGGGCGAAGCTTTCTTT. This chain joins TRBV27 and TRBJ1-1, with D possibly TRBD1 on 6 matching bases. V was cut by 2 bases and J by 8 bases, with 12 bases left in between. The CDR3 runs 13 residues. Germline-derived CDR1 and CDR2 are MNHEY and SMNVEV (reference sequence).

This chain connects TRBV28 to TRBJ2-7; TRBD2 might be the D (6 bases). There are 14 residues in the CDR3. V lost 6 bases and J 2 bases, leaving 14 bases between the germline ends. Germline CDR1 is MDHEN and CDR2 is SYDVKM. The CDR3 sequence is CASSFAGRTYEQYF. DNA for the CDR3: TGTGCCAGCAGCTTTGCGGGAAGAACCTACGAGCAGTACTTC.

This clone was recorded a few times. The chain couples TRBV5-1 to TRBJ2-3, with TRBD2 matching 7 bases. After removal of 4 bases from V and 1 base from J, the junction contained 9 bases not matched to a gene. From germline, CDR1 is SGHRS and CDR2 YFSETQ. There are 16 residues in the CDR3. The CDR3 spells CASSPGLDGGTDTQYF. In nucleotides, the CDR3 is TGCGCCAGCAGCCCCGGACTAGATGGCGGCACAGATACGCAGTATTTT.

The J gene is TRBJ1-6, the V gene TRBV19; 9 bases line up with TRBD1. V gave up 5 bases and J gave up 9 bases; unmatched junction bases: 8. CDR1 and CDR2 (germline): LNHDA, SQIVND (reference sequence). This CDR3 has 15 amino acids. The CDR3 sequence is CASSLRTGELSPLHF. CDR3 coding DNA: TGTGCCAGTAGTTTACGGACAGGGGAACTTTCACCCCTCCACTTT.

The chain recombines TRBV28 with TRBJ2-1, with 8 bases fitting TRBD1. V dropped 5 bases and J dropped 1; count of bases not matched to a gene: 7. CDR1 is MDHEN and CDR2 is SYDVKM in the germline V gene. This CDR3 spans 16 amino acids. The CDR3, as DNA: TGTGCCAGCAGTACCCGGACAGGGACATCCTACAATGAGCAGTTCTTC. As protein: CASSTRTGTSYNEQFF.

The gene calls are TRBV6-5 and TRBJ2-7, with 8 bases identical to TRBD2. The J segment lost 0 bases and the V segment lost 4 bases, leaving 8 bases of the junction unmatched. The CDR3 sequence is 16 residues long. Germline V CDR1 and CDR2: MNHEY, SVGAGI. CDR3 sequence (DNA): TGTGCCAGCAGTTCGCGCGGGAGGCACTCCTCCTACGAGCAGTACTTC. This gives the protein CASSSRGRHSSYEQYF.

The rearrangement uses TRBV5-1 and TRBJ2-3; D perhaps matches TRBD2 (7 bases). With 10 bases removed from V and 4 bases from J, the gap between germline ends came to 19 bases. Germline loops: CDR1 SGHRS, CDR2 YFSETQ. The CDR3 sequence is 14 residues long. The CDR3, as DNA: TGCGCCTCGCAGGTGGGGGGGGCATCAGATACGCAGTATTTT. Translation gives CASQVGGASDTQYF. The variable domain in full, with the rest retrieved from reference TRBV5-1 and TRBJ2-3, is KAGVTQTPRYLIKTRGQQVTLSCSPISGHRSVSWYQQTPGQGLQFLFEYFSETQRNKGNFPGRFSGRQFSNSRSEMNVSTLELGDSALYLCASQVGGASDTQYFGPGTRLTVL.

The chain couples TRBV2 to TRBJ2-1; tentative D call: TRBD1 (6 bases). The CDR3 runs to 14 residues. V shed 6 bases and J shed 0 bases, with 9 bases lying between them. In germline, CDR1 is SNHLY, CDR2 FYNNEI. The CDR3 DNA is TGTGCCAGCAGGGGGGCGAGCTCCTACAATGAGCAGTTCTTC. It encodes CASRGASSYNEQFF.

The gene calls are TRBV11-2 and TRBJ1-1; D unclear. The CDR3 loop spans 14 amino acids. The V end lost 2 bases, the J end lost 1 base, and 8 bases lay between the germline ends. The germline V gene has CDR1 SGHAT and CDR2 FQNNGV. CDR3 residues: CASSLMAGNTEAFF. In nucleotides, the CDR3 is TGTGCCAGCAGCTTAATGGCGGGGAACACTGAAGCTTTCTTT.

This sequence joins TRBV25-1 and TRBJ1-1; D might be TRBD1 (6 bases). Germline loops: CDR1 MGHDK, CDR2 SYGVNS. Trimming took 2 bases from V and 0 from J, leaving 13 bases between them. The CDR3 sequence is 16 residues long. The CDR3 spells CASSETAGAVNTEAFF. CDR3 DNA: TGTGCCAGCAGTGAAACAGCAGGGGCCGTGAACACTGAAGCTTTCTTT.